The 25 T cell receptor beta chains below were found in one sample sequenced in a study of cytotoxic CD8 clonotypes in ibrutinib-treated CLL. Profiling relied on immunoSEQ multiplex PCR, and the TCRdb table lists in-frame clones only, not all of them. The table includes about 160,000 clones, 84% detected once. The sequencing here drew on PBMCs, taken after 24 months of ibrutinib treatment. The receptors originated from a human donor with chronic lymphocytic leukemia.

The chain has TRBV6-5 and TRBJ1-2; 8 nucleotides align to TRBD1. Trimming took 9 bases from V and 2 from J; bases not matched to a gene: 5. The CDR3 has 13 amino acids. The germline gives CDR1 MNHEY, CDR2 SVGAGI. The CDR3 reads CASRWTGNYGYTF. The CDR3 coding sequence is TGTGCCAGTCGTTGGACAGGGAACTATGGCTACACCTTC.

This chain joins TRBV6-1 and TRBJ2-7; D gene unclear. CDR1 is MNHNS and CDR2 is SASEGT in the germline V gene. CDR3 length equals 14 residues. V was clipped by 2 bases and J by 2 bases, with 10 bases between them. The CDR3 sequence is CASSEMASPYEQYF. CDR3 bases: TGTGCCAGCAGTGAAATGGCCTCTCCCTACGAGCAGTACTTC.

CDR3 protein: CASSTGAYEQYF. CDR3 DNA sequence: TGTGCCAGCAGCACAGGGGCCTACGAGCAGTACTTC. The chain recombines TRBV11-2 with TRBJ2-7; 7 bases map to TRBD1. The CDR3 has 12 amino acids. Germline lookup yields CDR1 SGHAT and CDR2 FQNNGV. The V gene end was trimmed by 5 bases and the J gene end by 2 bases; junction bases not matched to a gene: 0.

The rearrangement links TRBV7-3 to TRBJ1-1; 8 bases agree with TRBD1. The CDR3 is 13 amino acids. Per the germline V gene, CDR1 is SGHTA and CDR2 is FQGTGA. V lost 5 bases to trimming and J lost 7 bases; unmatched junction nucleotides: 6. CDR3 protein: CASSPDRGIEAFF. The CDR3 DNA sequence: TGTGCCAGCAGCCCCGACAGGGGCATTGAAGCTTTCTTT.

The chain uses TRBV6-1 and TRBJ1-2; no firm D call. The germline V gene encodes CDR1 MNHNS and CDR2 SASEGT. Trimming shortened V by 5 bases and J by 4 bases, and 14 bases separated the two germline ends. This CDR3 is built from 14 residues. The CDR3 region is CASSSGWALYGYTF. The CDR3 region has the DNA TGTGCCAGCAGTTCTGGGTGGGCACTCTATGGCTACACCTTC.

This clone was observed a single time. The chain joins TRBV30 to TRBJ1-3, with D perhaps TRBD1 (5 bases). The V end lost 5 bases, the J end lost 4 bases, and 9 bases lay between the germline ends. Germline assignment: CDR1 GTSNPN and CDR2 SVGIG (reference sequence). This CDR3 is built from 12 residues. CDR3 nucleotide sequence: TGTGCCTGGTCCCGGACAGGAAACACCATATATTTT. Translated, it gives CAWSRTGNTIYF.

The V call is TRBV5-1, the J call TRBJ1-1, with 9 bases that match TRBD1. Germline V gives CDR1 SGHRS, CDR2 YFSETQ. V shed 4 bases and J 3 bases; nucleotides not matched to a gene: 10. The CDR3 runs 16 residues. The CDR3 protein is CASSPDRGVFDTEAFF. DNA for the CDR3: TGCGCCAGCAGCCCGGACAGGGGAGTGTTCGACACTGAAGCTTTCTTT.

This rearrangement joins TRBV19 to TRBJ1-2, with D perhaps TRBD1 (5 bases). The CDR3 totals 13 residues. The germline V gene encodes CDR1 LNHDA and CDR2 SQIVND (reference sequence). Trimming removed 7 bases from V and 2 bases from J, with 11 bases in between. The CDR3: CASIDRVNYGYTF. CDR3 nucleotides: TGTGCCAGTATTGACAGAGTAAACTATGGCTACACCTTC.

V and J are TRBV5-1 and TRBJ2-2; TRBD1 aligns across 10 bases. Germline loops: CDR1 SGHRS, CDR2 YFSETQ. Trimming cost V 4 bases and J 6 bases; bases outside gene matches: 15. The CDR3 covers 18 residues. CDR3 region: CASSPRQGATSGAGELFF. In DNA form, the CDR3 reads TGCGCCAGCAGCCCCCGACAGGGGGCCACTTCAGGGGCCGGGGAGCTGTTTTTT. Using reference TRBV5-1 and TRBJ2-2 for the parts outside the CDR3, the full variable domain is KAGVTQTPRYLIKTRGQQVTLSCSPISGHRSVSWYQQTPGQGLQFLFEYFSETQRNKGNFPGRFSGRQFSNSRSEMNVSTLELGDSALYLCASSPRQGATSGAGELFFGEGSRLTVL.

The chain uses TRBV11-2 and TRBJ1-1; D remains ambiguous. The CDR3 covers 13 residues. Trimming removed 7 bases from V and 0 bases from J, with 9 bases in between. Germline lookup yields CDR1 SGHAT and CDR2 FQNNGV. CDR3: CASTLYVNTEAFF. CDR3 DNA: TGTGCCAGCACCCTTTATGTGAACACTGAAGCTTTCTTT.

The rearrangement joins TRBV2 to TRBJ1-2; D is undetermined. With 10 bases removed from V and 8 bases from J, the gap between germline ends came to 14 bases. This CDR3 spans 11 amino acids. Germline V gene sequence: CDR1 SNHLY, CDR2 FYNNEI. The CDR3 bases are TGTGCCACCTCGAACCAAGGAGGCTACACCTTC. Translating it yields CATSNQGGYTF.

This clone was counted between two and nine times. J is TRBJ1-1 and V is TRBV30; no definite D call. This CDR3 comprises 13 residues. Germline loops: CDR1 GTSNPN, CDR2 SVGIG (reference sequence). Trimming stripped 2 bases from V and 1 base from J, with 8 bases between. As DNA, the CDR3 is TGTGCCTGGAGTCCCAGCCCGAACACTGAAGCTTTCTTT. It is translated as CAWSPSPNTEAFF.

V is TRBV5-1 and J is TRBJ1-1; D may be TRBD1 (5 bases). Trimming cost V 4 bases and J 0 bases, with 16 bases left between them. CDR1 SGHRS and CDR2 YFSETQ come from the germline V gene. The CDR3 is 16 residues long. Here the CDR3 DNA reads TGCGCCAGCAGCCTGACAGATCCTCGGGTGAACACTGAAGCTTTCTTT. It specifies CASSLTDPRVNTEAFF.

J is TRBJ1-2 and V is TRBV18, with D unclear. CDR1 KGHSH and CDR2 LQKENI come from the germline V gene. V lost 5 bases and J lost 0, with 10 bases in between. CDR3 length: 14 amino acids. This CDR3 is CASSTGRTNYGYTF. The CDR3 DNA follows: TGTGCCAGCTCAACCGGACGGACTAACTATGGCTACACCTTC.

This clone appeared a single time. The chain couples TRBV6-1 to TRBJ2-7; D is perhaps TRBD2 (6 bases). Between the trimmed V and J ends, which lost 4 bases and 0 bases, there was a span of 13 bases. The CDR3 is 15 residues long. The germline V gene encodes CDR1 MNHNS and CDR2 SASEGT. The CDR3 loop reads CASSASGSSSYEQYF. The CDR3 coding sequence is TGTGCCAGCAGTGCCAGCGGGTCTAGCTCCTACGAGCAGTACTTC.

The V gene is TRBV18, the J gene TRBJ2-5, with 8 bases lining up with TRBD1. After removal of 5 bases from V and 4 bases from J, the junction contained 9 bases not matched to a gene. The CDR3 extends over 15 amino acids. CDR1 and CDR2 from the germline V gene are KGHSH and LQKENI. In DNA form, the CDR3 reads TGTGCCAGCTCAAACGACAGGGGACGGGTAGAGACCCAGTACTTC. Protein: CASSNDRGRVETQYF.

The chain has TRBV28 and TRBJ2-3, with D possibly being TRBD1 (5 bases). V lost 4 bases and J 12 bases, leaving 14 bases between the germline ends. The germline CDR1 and CDR2 sequences are MDHEN and SYDVKM. The CDR3 spans 12 residues. The CDR3 region is CASSSGHLRQYF. The CDR3 bases are TGTGCCAGCAGTTCCGGACACCTTCGACAGTATTTT.

V usage is TRBV19 and J usage is TRBJ1-5; D possibly corresponds to TRBD1 (5 bases). The CDR3 is 17 amino acids. Germline-derived CDR1 and CDR2 are LNHDA and SQIVND (reference sequence). V lost 5 bases and J 0 bases, leaving 17 bases between the germline ends. CDR3 coding DNA: TGTGCCAGTAGTGTCGACTGGGACCGAAATAGCAATCAGCCCCAGCATTTT. It translates to CASSVDWDRNSNQPQHF.

The J gene is TRBJ2-2, the V gene TRBV30, with a tentative D call TRBD1 (5 bases). V lost 0 bases, J lost 8 bases, and 10 bases lay in between. The CDR3 loop spans 13 amino acids. The germline V gene encodes CDR1 GTSNPN and CDR2 SVGIG (reference sequence). CDR3 sequence (DNA): TGTGCCTGGAGTGTAAAGGGGATAGGGGAGCTGTTTTTT. This codes for CAWSVKGIGELFF.

This clone showed up many times. J is TRBJ1-1 and V is TRBV30; no reliable D call. V gave up 5 bases and J gave up 3 bases, with 10 bases separating them. The germline gives CDR1 GTSNPN, CDR2 SVGIG (reference sequence). The CDR3 loop spans 12 amino acids. CDR3 nucleotide sequence: TGTGCCTGGGGTTGGAGCTACACTGAAGCTTTCTTT. It specifies CAWGWSYTEAFF.

V gene TRBV2 combines with J gene TRBJ1-2; D remains ambiguous. CDR1 and CDR2 (germline): SNHLY, FYNNEI. Between the trimmed V and J ends, which lost 6 bases and 7 bases, there was a span of 12 bases. The CDR3 is 12 residues long. The CDR3 spells CASSPRLFGYTF. As DNA, the CDR3 is TGTGCCAGCAGCCCCCGCCTTTTTGGCTACACCTTC. Full variable domain (missing parts from reference TRBV2 and TRBJ1-2): EPEVTQTPSHQVTQMGQEVILRCVPISNHLYFYWYRQILGQKVEFLVSFYNNEISEKSEIFDDQFSVERPDGSNFTLKIRSTKLEDSAMYFCASSPRLFGYTFGSGTRLTVV.

The gene calls are TRBV6-5 and TRBJ2-3, with D possibly being TRBD1 (5 bases). This CDR3 is built from 14 residues. Trimming took 6 bases from V and 3 from J, leaving 13 bases between them. From germline, CDR1 is MNHEY and CDR2 SVGAGI. The CDR3 bases are TGTGCCAGCAGCCTGTGGGGCCCTACAGATACGCAGTATTTT. It encodes CASSLWGPTDTQYF.

This clone has just a few counts. The rearrangement links TRBV7-2 to TRBJ2-5; the D gene is possibly TRBD2 (5 bases). Germline V CDR1 and CDR2: SGHTA, FQGNSA. Trimming took off 2 bases at V and 2 bases at J, with 15 bases between the two ends. The length of the CDR3 is 16 residues. CDR3 in DNA: TGTGCCAGCAGCTTACCGCAACAGCGGCTTCAAGAGACCCAGTACTTC. Residues: CASSLPQQRLQETQYF.

This clone was seen just once. CDR3 DNA sequence: TGTGCCAGTAGTGCCCAGAGACCTAATCAGCCCCAGCATTTT. It yields the protein CASSAQRPNQPQHF. V gene TRBV19 combines with J gene TRBJ1-5; no reliable D call. Germline CDR1 and CDR2: LNHDA and SQIVND (reference sequence). V lost 5 bases and J 4 bases, leaving 12 bases between the germline ends. The CDR3 runs 14 residues. Full variable domain (missing parts from reference TRBV19 and TRBJ1-5): DGGITQSPKYLFRKEGQNVTLSCEQNLNHDAMYWYRQDPGQGLRLIYYSQIVNDFQKGDIAEGYSVSREKKESFPLTVTSAQKNPTAFYLCASSAQRPNQPQHFGDGTRLSIL.

The chain employs TRBV14 and TRBJ2-3; D is perhaps TRBD1 (5 bases). The CDR3 loop spans 16 amino acids. CDR1 is SGHDN and CDR2 is FVKESK in the germline V gene. The germline V and J ends were trimmed by 2 bases and 2 bases, with 14 bases remaining between them. CDR3 bases: TGTGCCAGCAGCCAAACAATAGGGGCAATCACAGATACGCAGTATTTT. This gives the protein CASSQTIGAITDTQYF.